This T cell receptor beta chain is drawn from a study of T cell responses to AZD1222 COVID-19 vaccine. Notes on the study in general: Donors were chiefly white British, with a greater number of females, and clonal diversity was perhaps underestimated. Compared with day 0, the breadth and depth of the Spike-specific TCR repertoire rose significantly after two doses of AZD1222. The study found vaccine-associated CD4 TCRs spanning spike, dominant at 160-218 and 743-854. The study sampled repertoires only after the peak T cell response.

This clone was observed once. The antigen remains undetermined. Other DNA sequences in the same sample also yield this CDR3. Produced via immunoSEQ multiplex PCR; TCRdb's table is partial and in-frame only. The table shows roughly 67,000 clones, with 80% to 90% occurring only once. The CDR3 consists of 12 residues. V was cut by 9 bases and J by 4 bases, with 12 bases left in between. The germline CDR1 and CDR2 sequences are MDHEN and SYDVKM. The genes are TRBV28 and TRBJ1-1; D might be TRBD1 (5 bases). The starting material was peripheral blood, obtained 28 days after the second AZD1222 dose. The origin of this receptor is an adult who received the AZD1222 COVID-19 vaccine. Here the CDR3 DNA reads TGTGCCAGTAGCCGGGGGGGCACTGAAGCTTTCTTT. This codes for CASSRGGTEAFF.